These T cell receptor beta chains were read from a single sample in a study of blood T cell repertoires in COVID-19. Libraries were prepared by immunoSEQ multiplex PCR; TCRdb keeps only in-frame clonotypes and omits some of them. The sample has roughly 320,000 clones, approximately 90% seen once. The specimen was PBMCs or T cells enriched from blood (not recorded which). The receptors were sampled from a woman in her twenties or thirties who had been exposed to COVID-19. The CDR3 runs from the conserved cysteine through the conserved F or W. D genes are given only for firm matches. Clone size is shown for a subset of rows, as once, few, many or a class of expanded clone.

J gene,D gene,V gene,clone size,CDR3 DNA,CDR3 protein
TRBJ2-7,TRBD2,TRBV13,-,TGTGCCAGCAGCTTAGAGCCCCTAGCGGGGGGCCCCTACGAGCAGTACTTC,CASSLEPLAGGPYEQYF
TRBJ2-5,-,TRBV27,once,TGTGCCAGCAGTTTATCAGGGGCCCACACCCAGTACTTC,CASSLSGAHTQYF
TRBJ1-2,TRBD1,TRBV6-5,-,TGTGCCAGCAGCGCCCCGGGACAGGGACGGTATGGCTACACCTTC,CASSAPGQGRYGYTF
TRBJ2-1,TRBD1,TRBV2,-,TGTGCCAGCAGTCCGGACAGGGGGGTTAACGGTGAGCAGTTCTTC,CASSPDRGVNGEQFF
TRBJ1-2,-,TRBV7-6,-,TGTGCCAGCAGCCCGGACACAAACTATGGCTACACCTTC,CASSPDTNYGYTF
TRBJ1-1,-,TRBV7-9,-,TGTGCCAGTAGAGAGAGAACTATAATCACTGAAGCTTTCTTT,CASRERTIITEAFF
TRBJ2-3,TRBD1,TRBV10-2,-,TGCGCCAGCAGCCCGACAGGGGGCGCAGATACGCAGTATTTT,CASSPTGGADTQYF
TRBJ1-2,TRBD1,TRBV5-3,-,TGTGCCAGAAGCTTGGAAGGGACAGGGGTCCCCTATGGCTACACCTTC,CARSLEGTGVPYGYTF
TRBJ1-4,-,TRBV28,-,TGTGCCAGCAGTTTATCCGGTACTAATGAAAAACTGTTTTTT,CASSLSGTNEKLFF
TRBJ1-1,-,TRBV10-3,-,TGTGCCATCAGTGAGGCGGGAGGGGCAAACACTGAAGCTTTCTTT,CAISEAGGANTEAFF
TRBJ2-7,TRBD1,TRBV15,-,TGTGCCACCAGCAGACAGGGGGCTGTAAACGAGCAGTACTTC,CATSRQGAVNEQYF
TRBJ2-3,-,TRBV6-5,-,TGTGCCAGCAGTTACCACAGGGGCACAGATACGCAGTATTTT,CASSYHRGTDTQYF
TRBJ2-1,-,TRBV18,-,TGTGCCAGCTCACCACGGGCAGGGCACAATGAGCAGTTCTTC,CASSPRAGHNEQFF
TRBJ2-6,-,TRBV6-5,-,TGTGCCAGCAGCACAGGTCGGGCTGGGGCCAACGTCCTGACTTTC,CASSTGRAGANVLTF